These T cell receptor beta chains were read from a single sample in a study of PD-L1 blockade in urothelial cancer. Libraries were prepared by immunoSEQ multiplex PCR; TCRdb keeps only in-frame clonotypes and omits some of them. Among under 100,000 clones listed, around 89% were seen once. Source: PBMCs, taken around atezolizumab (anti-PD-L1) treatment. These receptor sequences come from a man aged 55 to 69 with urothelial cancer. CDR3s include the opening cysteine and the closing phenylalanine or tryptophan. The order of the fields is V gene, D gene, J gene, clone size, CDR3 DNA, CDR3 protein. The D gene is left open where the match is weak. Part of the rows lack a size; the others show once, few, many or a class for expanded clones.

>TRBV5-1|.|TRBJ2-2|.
TGCGCCAGCAGCTCCTCGGGCGGGACGAACACCGGGGAGCTGTTTTTT
CASSSSGGTNTGELFF
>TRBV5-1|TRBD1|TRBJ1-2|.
TGCGCCAGCAGCCCCTACAGGGGCGAGTACGGCTACACCTTC
CASSPYRGEYGYTF
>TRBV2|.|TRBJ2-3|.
TGTGCCAGCAACCAGGGTTCGGTTAGCACAGATACGCAGTATTTT
CASNQGSVSTDTQYF
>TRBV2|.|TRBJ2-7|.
TGTGCCAGCAGGGAGGGACGGAGGAGCTCCTACGAGCAGTACTTC
CASREGRRSSYEQYF
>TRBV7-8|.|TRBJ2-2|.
TGTGCCAGCAGCTTTCGCGCGGTCCGGGAGCTGTTTTTT
CASSFRAVRELFF
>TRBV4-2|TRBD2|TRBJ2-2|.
TGTGCCAGCAGCAAGAGGACTAGCGTGAACGGGGAGCTGTTTTTT
CASSKRTSVNGELFF
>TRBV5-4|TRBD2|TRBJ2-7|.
TGTGCCAGCAGCCCCGGGGGGGCCCCCTACGAGCAGTACTTC
CASSPGGAPYEQYF
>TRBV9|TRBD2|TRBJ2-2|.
TGTGCCAGCAGCGGACTAGCAGAGAACACCGGGGAGCTGTTTTTT
CASSGLAENTGELFF
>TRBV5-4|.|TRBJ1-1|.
TGTGCCAGCAGCTCGCAAACAGATTTGAACACTGAAGCTTTCTTT
CASSSQTDLNTEAFF
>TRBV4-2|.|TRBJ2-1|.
TGTGCCAGCAGCCAAGATTTTCGGGGGGCGGCAGGTGAGCAGTTCTTC
CASSQDFRGAAGEQFF
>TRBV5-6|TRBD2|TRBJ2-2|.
TGTGCCAGCAGCATCAGACTAGCGGGAGGGCCCGGGGAGCTGTTTTTT
CASSIRLAGGPGELFF
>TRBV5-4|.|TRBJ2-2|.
TGTGCCAGCAGCTTGGCGGACACCACGAACACCGGGGAGCTGTTTTTT
CASSLADTTNTGELFF
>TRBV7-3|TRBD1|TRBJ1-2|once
TGTGCCAGCAGCTTAACGCCCAGGGGGGACACCCATGGCTACACCTTC
CASSLTPRGDTHGYTF
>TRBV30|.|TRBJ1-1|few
TGTGCCCATACCCGGGGGTTTGACACTGAAGCTTTCTTT
CAHTRGFDTEAFF
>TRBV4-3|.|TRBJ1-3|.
TGCGCCAGCAGCCAAGACGCGGGCCCTTCTGGAAACACCATATATTTT
CASSQDAGPSGNTIYF
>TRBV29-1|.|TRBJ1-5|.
TGCAGCGTTGCGGGGGTTGATCAGCCCCAGCATTTT
CSVAGVDQPQHF
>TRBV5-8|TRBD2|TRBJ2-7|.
TGTGCCAGCAGCCGGGGACTAGTGCGCTCCTACGAGCAGTACTTC
CASSRGLVRSYEQYF